One sample yielded the 21 T cell receptor beta chains listed below, sequenced in a study of cytomegalovirus exposure and HLA in healthy donors. Researchers ran the PCR with 60 Vbeta and 13 Jbeta primers. The repertoire was sequenced with immunoSEQ multiplex PCR; TCRdb's copy has only in-frame clones and lacks some. The sample lists 150,000 or so clones; roughly 76% were seen once. Sequencing was carried out using PBMCs. The origin of the receptors is a young woman in good health and CMV-seropositive.

V usage is TRBV5-4 and J usage is TRBJ1-2; a weak D match, TRBD1 (5 bases). Germline CDR1 reads SGHNT; CDR2 reads YYREEE (reference sequence). This CDR3 comprises 14 residues. Between the trimmed V and J ends, which lost 1 base and 2 bases, there was a span of 9 bases. CDR3 bases: TGTGCCAGCAGCTTGAGTGGGGGGAACTATGGCTACACCTTC. Its protein product is CASSLSGGNYGYTF.

This clone came up once. The germline gene is not matched at one end of the junction; a read error may be the cause. The genes are TRBV7-7 and TRBJ2-6; D uncertain. The CDR3 is 14 residues long. Germline V CDR1 and CDR2: SSHAT, FNYEAQ (reference sequence). The CDR3, as DNA: TGTGCTAGCAGCCCCAATCCTGGGGCCAACGTCCTGACTTTC. This gives the protein CASSPNPGANVLTF.

This clone was counted only a few times. This chain joins TRBV21-1 and TRBJ2-5; whether TRBD2, the table's D call, matches the DNA was not checked. TRBV21-1 constitutes a pseudogene. This CDR3 is built from 19 residues. DNA of the CDR3: TGTGCCAGCAGCCTCTCGCCTCTAGCGGGGGGACCGTACCAAGAGACCCAGTACTTC. Translation: CASSLSPLAGGPYQETQYF.

The chain combines TRBV4-1 with TRBJ2-4; 8 positions agree with TRBD2. The CDR3 is made up of 17 amino acids. CDR1 and CDR2 (germline): MGHRA, YSYEKL. Unmatched junction bases numbered 8, after V lost 4 bases and J lost 0 bases. CDR3 DNA: TGCGCCAGCAGCCTAGCGGGGCAAAATTTAGCCAAAAACATTCAGTACTTC. Amino acid sequence: CASSLAGQNLAKNIQYF.

As regards this clone: The sample has other DNA sequences that encode this CDR3 too. The chain carries TRBV4-1 and TRBJ1-6, with 8 bases lining up with TRBD1. Losses at the gene ends were 4 bases for V and 0 bases for J; bases not matched to a gene: 5. The CDR3 is 17 residues long. In germline, CDR1 is MGHRA, CDR2 YSYEKL. The chain's CDR3 is CASSRTGQGSYNSPLHF. In DNA form, the CDR3 reads TGCGCCAGCAGCCGGACCGGACAGGGCTCCTATAATTCACCCCTCCACTTT.

This chain connects TRBV6-1 to TRBJ2-7; D is possibly TRBD1 (7 bases). Trimming cost V 3 bases and J 6 bases, with 21 bases left between them. The CDR3 sequence is 16 residues long. Germline-derived CDR1 and CDR2 are MNHNS and SASEGT. CDR3 coding DNA: TGTGCCAGCAGTGATAGGTGGGGAAACCAGGGGGGCGAGCAGTACTTC. It encodes CASSDRWGNQGGEQYF.

The rearrangement joins TRBV5-1 to TRBJ2-3; 12 bases align to TRBD2. After removal of 3 bases from V and 1 base from J, the junction contained 6 bases not matched to a gene. CDR1 is SGHRS and CDR2 is YFSETQ in the germline V gene. The CDR3 extends over 17 amino acids. The CDR3 DNA reads TGCGCCAGCAGCTCCGGGACTAGCGGGTCTGGCACAGATACGCAGTATTTT. Its protein product is CASSSGTSGSGTDTQYF.

The V gene is TRBV4-3, the J gene TRBJ1-4; no definite D call. V was pared by 2 bases and J by 3 bases, with 13 bases between. The V gene's germline CDR1 is LGHNA and CDR2 YSLEER. CDR3 length: 16 residues. The CDR3 protein is CASSQNYGGANEKLFF. Here the CDR3 DNA reads TGCGCCAGCAGCCAAAACTACGGAGGAGCTAATGAAAAACTGTTTTTT.

This CDR3 reads CASSIAGDSYEQYF. Written as DNA, the CDR3 is TGTGCCAGCAGTATAGCGGGGGACTCCTACGAGCAGTACTTC. V is TRBV27 and J is TRBJ2-7, with 9 bases fitting TRBD2. CDR1 is MNHEY and CDR2 is SMNVEV in the germline V gene (reference sequence). J was trimmed by 0 bases and V by 5 bases; bases with no gene match: 2. The CDR3 loop spans 14 amino acids.

The chain carries TRBV6-5 and TRBJ2-7; D is perhaps TRBD2 (6 bases). This CDR3 has 15 amino acids. The V end was cut by 5 bases, the J end by 3 bases, with 17 bases between. In germline, CDR1 is MNHEY, CDR2 SVGAGI. The CDR3 DNA follows: TGTGCCAGCAGTCAGTTGGGGGGTGGGGGCTACGAGCAGTACTTC. This encodes CASSQLGGGGYEQYF.

The chain uses TRBV9 and TRBJ1-4; no reliable D call. CDR3 size: 14 residues. Germline V lookup: CDR1 SGDLS, CDR2 YYNGEE. V was clipped by 3 bases and J by 8 bases, with 14 bases between them. CDR3 protein: CASSEDGEGEKLFF. CDR3 DNA: TGTGCCAGCAGCGAGGACGGGGAAGGCGAAAAACTGTTTTTT.

The chain carries TRBV6-6 and TRBJ2-5; a weak D match, TRBD1 (5 bases). The J call is doubtful: the DNA matches TRBJ2-7 better. Germline CDR1 and CDR2: MNHNY and SVGAGI (reference sequence). The CDR3 length is 13 residues. The DNA of the CDR3 is TGTGCCAGCAGTTACGACAGAAACTACGAGCAGTACTTC. Protein sequence: CASSYDRNYEQYF.

The chain's CDR3 is CSVAGTGSYEQYF. The CDR3, as DNA: TGCAGCGTAGCCGGGACAGGGTCCTACGAGCAGTACTTC. This rearrangement joins TRBV29-1 to TRBJ2-7; 9 nucleotides align to TRBD1. The junction had 4 bases not matched to a gene; V was cut back by 6 bases and J by 1 base. This CDR3 region has 13 residues. In germline, CDR1 is SQVTM, CDR2 ANQGSEA.

The CDR3 DNA reads TGTGCCAGCAGTACTACCGACGGAAACACCGGGGAGCTGTTTTTT. Its translation: CASSTTDGNTGELFF. The chain couples TRBV2 to TRBJ2-2, with D unclear. V lost 5 bases, J lost 2 bases, and 12 bases lay in between. Germline CDR1 SNHLY, CDR2 FYNNEI. The CDR3 loop spans 15 amino acids.

V gene TRBV12-5 combines with J gene TRBJ2-7, with a weak D call TRBD1 (7 bases). V lost 8 bases, J lost 1 base, and 18 bases lay in between. The CDR3 has 15 amino acids. Germline V gene lookup returns CDR1 LGHNT and CDR2 FRNRAP. The chain's CDR3 is CASKGRDRTSYEQYF. The CDR3 DNA reads as TGTGCTAGTAAGGGGCGGGACAGAACATCCTACGAGCAGTACTTC.

This clone was seen only once. The gene calls are TRBV4-3 and TRBJ2-3; 8 bases agree with TRBD2. The CDR3 has 16 residues. Trimming cost V 0 bases and J 0 bases; bases outside gene matches: 2. In germline, CDR1 is LGHNA, CDR2 YSLEER. The CDR3 loop is CASSQDRGGSTDTQYF. DNA for the CDR3: TGCGCCAGCAGCCAAGATCGGGGGGGTAGCACAGATACGCAGTATTTT.

The chain recombines TRBV7-9 with TRBJ2-1, with 12 bases lining up with TRBD2. The CDR3 runs 15 residues. Germline values: CDR1 SEHNR, CDR2 FQNEAQ (reference sequence). With V trimmed by 0 bases and J by 9 bases, 3 bases remained unmatched. The CDR3 region has the DNA TGTGCCAGCAGCTTAGCGTCGACTAGCGGGGGTGAGCAGTTCTTC. This translates into CASSLASTSGGEQFF.

The V call is TRBV5-6, the J call TRBJ2-7; D is undetermined. Germline CDR1 reads SGHDT; CDR2 reads YYEEEE. CDR3 size: 13 residues. Trimming shortened V by 6 bases and J by 1 base, and 11 bases separated the two germline ends. Here the CDR3 DNA reads TGTGCCAGCATGACACTCCAATCCTACGAGCAGTACTTC. It encodes CASMTLQSYEQYF.

V is TRBV28 and J is TRBJ1-6, with D hard to call. Looked up from germline, CDR1 is MDHEN and CDR2 is SYDVKM. Trimming pared 2 bases from V and 12 bases from J, leaving 14 bases between. This CDR3 is 14 amino acids long. The CDR3 loop reads CASSLVVQSRPLHF. The CDR3 nucleotides read TGTGCCAGCAGTTTAGTAGTCCAAAGCCGACCCCTCCACTTT.

The rearrangement links TRBV15 to TRBJ1-3; 8 positions match TRBD1. CDR1 and CDR2 from the germline V gene are LNHNV and YYDKDF (reference sequence). J was trimmed by 1 base and V by 3 bases; bases with no gene match: 8. The CDR3 runs to 17 residues. The CDR3 is CATSSFTTGGSGNTIYF. The CDR3 DNA sequence: TGTGCCACCAGCAGCTTTACTACAGGGGGGTCTGGAAACACCATATATTTT.

The genes are TRBV13 and TRBJ2-7, with D tentatively TRBD2 (7 bases). CDR1 is PRHDT and CDR2 is FYEKMQ in the germline V gene (reference sequence). The CDR3 runs to 14 residues. Trimming cost V 5 bases and J 4 bases, with 15 bases left between them. CDR3 in DNA: TGTGCCAGCAGCCCGCGGCGGGGGCGGTACGAGCAGTACTTC. This translates into CASSPRRGRYEQYF.